This is a list of T cell receptor beta chains from one sample in a study of radiotherapy plus CTLA-4 blockade in lung cancer. Method: immunoSEQ multiplex PCR; TCRdb's copy keeps in-frame clones and lacks some. The sample includes 56,000 or so clones, approximately 80% of them seen just once. The input for sequencing was peripheral blood, taken from a patient treated with radiotherapy plus ipilimumab. The source is a human donor with non-small cell lung cancer who had a partial response to radiotherapy plus ipilimumab. The conserved cysteine and the conserved F or W are not part of the CDR3 here.

J | V | CDR3
TRBJ2-7 | TRBV5-1 | ASSSIVHLTPDEQY
TRBJ1-1 | TRBV18 | ASSRTGGNTEAF
TRBJ2-1 | TRBV5-4 | ASSMGQYNEQF
TRBJ1-1 | TRBV5-1 | ASGEGGYTEAF
TRBJ2-1 | TRBV7-2 | ASIPGQWNNEQF
TRBJ2-7 | TRBV2 | ASRPGLPGSYEQY
TRBJ2-1 | TRBV5-5 | ASSSGDGAYNEQF
TRBJ2-2 | TRBV29-1 | SVGSGVGGELF
TRBJ2-1 | TRBV10-2 | ASRGTGRGNEQF
TRBJ2-5 | TRBV4-3 | ASSQAGEETQY
TRBJ1-5 | TRBV7-2 | ASSLAGGRVAIVCNQPQH
TRBJ2-5 | TRBV29-1 | SVEERGFQETQY
TRBJ2-7 | TRBV18 | ASSAGLAVLSYEQY
TRBJ2-2 | TRBV19 | ASSMGGAGELF
TRBJ1-1 | TRBV5-1 | ASRGTGGMNTEAF
TRBJ2-3 | TRBV10-2 | ASSNLRQVGTDTQY
TRBJ2-5 | TRBV6-1 | ASSEFSGLQETQY
TRBJ2-7 | TRBV11-3 | ASSDPRDRDDEQY
TRBJ2-1 | TRBV9 | ASSVVARGGLPDEQF
TRBJ2-3 | TRBV5-1 | ASSLVLAGVSTDTQY
TRBJ2-3 | TRBV30 | AWSVPQGASDTQY
TRBJ2-5 | TRBV27 | ASSLTWDRALAQY
TRBJ2-7 | TRBV5-8 | ASEGQQSYEQY
TRBJ1-6 | TRBV9 | ASSVEAGVSYNSPLH
TRBJ1-1 | TRBV11-2 | ASSLGGDLGDTEAF
TRBJ2-1 | TRBV28 | ASSLALSSYNEQF
TRBJ2-1 | TRBV5-8 | ASSMGQGNEQF
TRBJ2-7 | TRBV5-5 | ASGSYGVEQY
TRBJ2-2 | TRBV5-1 | ASSAAEFGTGELF
TRBJ2-1 | TRBV19 | ASSTRVPYNEQF
TRBJ2-3 | TRBV29-1 | SSSGGAVDTQY
TRBJ1-4 | TRBV6-1 | PDRPTLKNLRGLF
TRBJ2-5 | TRBV5-1 | ASSLPGETQY
TRBJ1-1 | TRBV5-1 | ASSLSSGQVNTEAF
TRBJ2-7 | TRBV2 | ASSRRGLYEQY
TRBJ1-6 | TRBV4-1 | ASSQSGTGANSPLH
TRBJ2-7 | TRBV5-1 | ASSSGPGQGTYEQY
TRBJ1-2 | TRBV28 | ASSLSGGRGYT
TRBJ2-3 | TRBV4-2 | ASSPAPGLGTDTQY
TRBJ1-1 | TRBV9 | ASSPRTGGPEAF
TRBJ2-1 | TRBV5-1 | ASSLEGAPYNEQF
TRBJ1-6 | TRBV28 | ASSSGVSPLH
TRBJ2-2 | TRBV7-3 | ASSPGSGVNTGELF
TRBJ2-3 | TRBV27 | ASGFSGGVPDTQY
TRBJ1-2 | TRBV11-2 | ASSLWRSGYYGYT
TRBJ2-1 | TRBV25-1 | ASSERTSGAVYEQF
TRBJ1-2 | TRBV19 | ASSISTGGSYGYT
TRBJ1-2 | TRBV7-2 | ASSLEGDSVYGYT
TRBJ1-6 | TRBV6-6 | ASSYGGTGWYSPLH